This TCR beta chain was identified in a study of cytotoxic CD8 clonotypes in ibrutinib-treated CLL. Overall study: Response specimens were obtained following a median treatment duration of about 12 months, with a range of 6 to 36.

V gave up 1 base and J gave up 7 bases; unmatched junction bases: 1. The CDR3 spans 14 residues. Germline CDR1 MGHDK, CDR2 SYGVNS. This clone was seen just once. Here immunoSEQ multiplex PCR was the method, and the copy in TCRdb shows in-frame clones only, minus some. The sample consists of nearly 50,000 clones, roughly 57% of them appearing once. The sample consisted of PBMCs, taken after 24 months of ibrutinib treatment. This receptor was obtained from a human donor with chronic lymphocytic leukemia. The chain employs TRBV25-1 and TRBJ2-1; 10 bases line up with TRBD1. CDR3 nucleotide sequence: TGTGCCAGCAGTGAATTGGGACAGGGGAATGAGCAGTTCTTC. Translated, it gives CASSELGQGNEQFF.